Following are 2 T cell receptor beta chains from one sample sequenced in a study of CXCR3-negative and CXCR3-positive naive CD8 T cells. Study findings and constraints: TRB CDR3s were more hydrophobic in CXCR3-positive than in CXCR3-negative naive cells.

The authors prepared UMI-labeled TRB cDNA libraries by 5' RACE. TCRdb reanalyzed the 5' RACE reads and collapses them to one entry per CDR3 protein, without DNA. This table lists approximately 100,000 distinct CDR3 sequences. No cognate antigen is known for these TCRs. The sample taken for sequencing was naive CXCR3+ CD8+ T cells from blood. Subset of the sample: CD45RO-CCR7+CD27+CD95- naive CD8+ T cells expressing CXCR3 (TNR3+). Every receptor here comes from a human donor in good health. Some clones in this sample may be carry-over from other donors' samples.

V usage is TRBV7-9 and J usage is TRBJ2-1. CDR3 length: 15 amino acids. The germline gives CDR1 SEHNR, CDR2 FQNEAQ (reference sequence). The CDR3 reads CASSLEMGSYNEQFF.

The chain joins TRBV28 to TRBJ2-7. The germline CDR1 and CDR2 sequences are MDHEN and SYDVKM. This CDR3 comprises 11 residues. CDR3 sequence: CASSFANEQYF.